The entry below describes one TCR beta chain. The sample originates from a study of blood T cell repertoires in COVID-19. Study background: PBMCs, B-cell-depleted T cells, or T cells were the source of the cDNA or gDNA that made up the material.

In the authors' methods: Amplification of reference gene primers provided the estimated nucleated cell counts. Repertoires were generated with immunoSEQ multiplex PCR, while TCRdb's copy carries only in-frame clones and drops some. D and trimming were read from the DNA, whereas the V and J calls and clone size are those reported in that table. This table holds roughly 220,000 clones, about 80% found once. This CDR3 spans 15 amino acids. Trimming left V 1 base short and J 5 bases short, with 14 bases between. Germline assignment: CDR1 SGHAT and CDR2 FQNNGV. The sequencing sample was made of peripheral blood. The clonotype originates from a woman in her twenties or thirties who had recovered from COVID-19. The chain links TRBV11-2 to TRBJ2-5, with D possibly being TRBD1 (6 bases). The CDR3 spells CASSLGDTSWETQYF. The CDR3 DNA is TGTGCCAGCAGCTTAGGGGACACTTCGTGGGAGACCCAGTACTTC.